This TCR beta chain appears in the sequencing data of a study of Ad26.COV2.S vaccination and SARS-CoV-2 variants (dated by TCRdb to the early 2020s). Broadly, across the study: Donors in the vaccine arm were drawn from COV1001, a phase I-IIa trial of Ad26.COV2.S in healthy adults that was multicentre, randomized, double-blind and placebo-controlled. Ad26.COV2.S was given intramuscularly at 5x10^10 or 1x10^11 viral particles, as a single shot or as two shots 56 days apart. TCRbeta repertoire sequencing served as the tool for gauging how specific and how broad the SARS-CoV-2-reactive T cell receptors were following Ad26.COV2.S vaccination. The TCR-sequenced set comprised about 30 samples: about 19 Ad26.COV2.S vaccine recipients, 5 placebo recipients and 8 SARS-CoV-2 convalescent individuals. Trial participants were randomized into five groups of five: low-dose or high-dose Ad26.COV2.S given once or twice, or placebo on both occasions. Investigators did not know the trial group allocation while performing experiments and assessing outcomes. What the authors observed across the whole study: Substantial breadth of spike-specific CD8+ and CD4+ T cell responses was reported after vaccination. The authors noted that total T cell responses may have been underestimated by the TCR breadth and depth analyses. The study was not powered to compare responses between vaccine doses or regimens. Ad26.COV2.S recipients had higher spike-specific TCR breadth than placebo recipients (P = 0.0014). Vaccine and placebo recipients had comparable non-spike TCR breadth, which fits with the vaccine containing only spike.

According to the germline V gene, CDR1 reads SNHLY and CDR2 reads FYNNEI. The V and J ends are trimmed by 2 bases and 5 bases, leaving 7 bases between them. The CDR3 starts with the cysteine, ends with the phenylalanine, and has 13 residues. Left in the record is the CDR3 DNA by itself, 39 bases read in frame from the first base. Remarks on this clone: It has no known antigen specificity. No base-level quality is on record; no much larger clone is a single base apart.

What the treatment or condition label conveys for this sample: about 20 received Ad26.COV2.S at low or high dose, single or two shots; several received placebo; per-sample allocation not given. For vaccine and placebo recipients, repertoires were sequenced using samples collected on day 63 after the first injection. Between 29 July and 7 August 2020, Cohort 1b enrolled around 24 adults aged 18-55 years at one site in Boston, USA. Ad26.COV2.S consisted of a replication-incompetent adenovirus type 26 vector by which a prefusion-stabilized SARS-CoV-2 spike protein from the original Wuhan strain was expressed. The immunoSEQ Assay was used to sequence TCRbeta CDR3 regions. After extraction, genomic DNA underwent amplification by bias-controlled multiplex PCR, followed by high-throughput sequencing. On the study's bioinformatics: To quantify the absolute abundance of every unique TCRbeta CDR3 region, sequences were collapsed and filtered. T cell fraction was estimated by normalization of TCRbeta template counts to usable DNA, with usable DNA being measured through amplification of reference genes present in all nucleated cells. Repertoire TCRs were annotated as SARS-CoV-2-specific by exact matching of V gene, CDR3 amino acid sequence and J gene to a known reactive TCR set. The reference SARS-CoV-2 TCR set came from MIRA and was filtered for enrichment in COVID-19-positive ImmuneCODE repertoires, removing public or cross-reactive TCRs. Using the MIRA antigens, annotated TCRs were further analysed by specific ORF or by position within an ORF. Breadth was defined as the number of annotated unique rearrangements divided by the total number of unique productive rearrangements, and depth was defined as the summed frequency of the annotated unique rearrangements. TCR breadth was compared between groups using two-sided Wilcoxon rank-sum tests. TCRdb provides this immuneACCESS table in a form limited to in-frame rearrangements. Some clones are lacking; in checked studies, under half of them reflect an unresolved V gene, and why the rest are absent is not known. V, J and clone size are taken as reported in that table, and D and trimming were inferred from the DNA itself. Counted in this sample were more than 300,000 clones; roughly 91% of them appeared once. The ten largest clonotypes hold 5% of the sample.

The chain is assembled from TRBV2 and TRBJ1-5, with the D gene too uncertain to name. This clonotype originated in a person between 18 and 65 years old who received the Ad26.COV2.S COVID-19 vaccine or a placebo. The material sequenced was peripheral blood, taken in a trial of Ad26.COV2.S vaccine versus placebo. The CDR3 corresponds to CASSEREDQPQHF. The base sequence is TGTGCCAGCAGTGAACGGGAAGATCAGCCCCAGCATTTT.